This T cell receptor (beta chain) was sequenced in a study of beta chain features in type 1 diabetes. As for this clone: Its antigen is not identified.

What was sequenced were expressed TCRB transcripts, since all of the isolated RNA had been reverse transcribed. The assay was immunoSEQ multiplex PCR, and TCRdb's table has in-frame clones only and misses some. The data show 150,000 to 200,000 clones, 8% to 9.5% seen once. Germline loops: CDR1 MGHRA, CDR2 YSYEKL. The V segment lost 4 bases and the J segment 5 bases; nucleotides outside the gene matches: 8. This CDR3 has 15 residues. Notes on the study in general: Within each of all four CD4+ subsets, Type 1 diabetes patients had TCRB CDR3s that were moderately but significantly shorter.

J is TRBJ2-5 and V is TRBV4-1, with 9 bases that match TRBD2. This TCR came from a young woman with type 1 diabetes. Material: central memory CD4+ T cells from blood. The CDR3 region is CASSRGGTSRETQYF. The CDR3 bases are TGCGCCAGCAGCCGAGGAGGGACTAGCCGCGAGACCCAGTACTTC.